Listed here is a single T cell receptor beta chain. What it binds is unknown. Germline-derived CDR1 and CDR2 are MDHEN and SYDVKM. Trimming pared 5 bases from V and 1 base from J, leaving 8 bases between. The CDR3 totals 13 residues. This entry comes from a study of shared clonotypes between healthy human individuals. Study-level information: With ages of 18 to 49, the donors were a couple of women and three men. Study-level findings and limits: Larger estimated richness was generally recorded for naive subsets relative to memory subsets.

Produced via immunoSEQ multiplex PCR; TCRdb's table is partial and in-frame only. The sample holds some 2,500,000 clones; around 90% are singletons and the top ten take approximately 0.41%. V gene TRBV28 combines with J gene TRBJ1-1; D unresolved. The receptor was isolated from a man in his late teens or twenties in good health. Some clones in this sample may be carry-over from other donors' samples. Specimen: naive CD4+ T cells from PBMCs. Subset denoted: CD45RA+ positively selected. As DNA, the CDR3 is TGTGCCAGCAGTCAGATAAAGAACACTGAAGCTTTCTTT. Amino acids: CASSQIKNTEAFF.